One sample yielded the 22 T cell receptor beta chains listed below, sequenced in a study of T-cell memory formation after mild COVID-19. A single record per CDR3 protein comes from TCRdb applying MiXCR to the 5' RACE reads. The sample lists roughly 180,000 distinct CDR3 sequences, about a fifth occurring once. The specimen was PBMCs or a T cell subset sorted from them (not recorded which). All receptors derive from a man aged 18 to 35 who had mild COVID-19 (a few samples of this study predate the infection). Cell type and time point are not known.

In this sample, this clonotype turned up many times. V gene TRBV20-1 combines with J gene TRBJ2-7; D unresolved. V lost 6 bases and J 0 bases, leaving 12 bases between the germline ends. CDR1 and CDR2 (germline): DFQATT, SNEGSKA (reference sequence). The CDR3 runs to 13 residues. CDR3 DNA: TGCAGTGCCGCCAACACGATCTCCTACGAGCAGTACTTC. Amino acid sequence: CSAANTISYEQYF.

The J gene is TRBJ2-3, the V gene TRBV9; 7 nucleotides match TRBD1. The germline CDR1 and CDR2 sequences are SGDLS and YYNGEE. This CDR3 is built from 14 residues. Losses at the gene ends were 4 bases for V and 5 bases for J; bases not matched to a gene: 7. This chain's CDR3 is CASSSRQGVDTQYF. CDR3 in DNA: TGTGCCAGCAGCTCAAGGCAGGGGGTAGATACGCAGTATTTT.

This clonotype was counted only a few times. This chain connects TRBV7-3 to TRBJ1-1; unclear D gene. The CDR3 extends over 14 amino acids. V was clipped by 2 bases and J by 3 bases, with 10 bases between them. Germline lookup yields CDR1 SGHTA and CDR2 FQGTGA. The CDR3 here is CASSLSPRDTEAFF. CDR3 DNA: TGTGCCAGCAGCTTATCTCCGAGGGACACTGAAGCTTTCTTT.

The chain recombines TRBV9 with TRBJ1-1; D ambiguous. V lost 0 bases to trimming and J lost 6 bases, with 9 bases between them. Germline V lookup: CDR1 SGDLS, CDR2 YYNGEE. The CDR3 contains 13 residues. DNA of the CDR3: TGTGCCAGCAGCGTAGTAGGTTCCGCTGAAGCTTTCTTT. Its translation is CASSVVGSAEAFF.

V gene TRBV4-3 combines with J gene TRBJ1-5; 7 positions agree with TRBD1. This CDR3 spans 13 amino acids. The germline V gene encodes CDR1 LGHNA and CDR2 YSLEER. V lost 2 bases, J lost 9 bases, and 4 bases stayed unmatched. The CDR3 loop reads CASSQLRGRPQHF. CDR3 nucleotide sequence: TGCGCCAGCAGCCAACTGAGGGGGCGGCCCCAGCATTTT.

The chain combines TRBV7-2 with TRBJ2-3; no clear D gene. Trimming removed 5 bases from V and 2 bases from J, with 8 bases in between. The CDR3 covers 13 residues. Germline loops: CDR1 SGHTA, CDR2 FQGNSA. This CDR3 reads CASSPPVTDTQYF. CDR3 nucleotide sequence: TGTGCCAGCAGCCCCCCGGTCACAGATACGCAGTATTTT.

The gene calls are TRBV10-3 and TRBJ1-3; 9 bases match TRBD1. CDR3 length equals 15 residues. Germline-derived CDR1 and CDR2 are ENHRY and SYGVKD. V lost 5 bases to trimming and J lost 0 bases; unmatched junction nucleotides: 2. CDR3 in amino acids: CAISRQGDSGNTIYF. In DNA form, the CDR3 reads TGTGCCATCAGTCGACAGGGGGACTCTGGAAACACCATATATTTT.

The chain joins TRBV6-2 or TRBV6-3 to TRBJ1-1; no firm D call. Trimming cost V 6 bases and J 5 bases, with 13 bases left between them. Germline V lookup: CDR1 MNHEY, CDR2 SVGEGT. The CDR3 is made up of 13 amino acids. The CDR3 region is CASSHNGRTEAFF. The CDR3 nucleotides are TGTGCCAGCAGCCATAATGGTCGGACTGAAGCTTTCTTT.

This clonotype was picked up many times. This chain joins TRBV5-1 and TRBJ2-7; no clear D. Trimming shortened V by 0 bases and J by 0 bases, and 7 bases separated the two germline ends. The CDR3 extends over 14 amino acids. The germline CDR1 and CDR2 sequences are SGHRS and YFSETQ. The CDR3 DNA reads as TGCGCCAGCAGCTTGGGTGACGGCTCCTACGAGCAGTACGTC. Its translation is CASSLGDGSYEQYV.

J is TRBJ2-7 and V is TRBV4-3, with 7 bases matching TRBD2. The CDR3 spans 15 residues. V lost 4 bases and J lost 5; bases outside the gene matches: 11. CDR1 and CDR2 (germline): LGHNA, YSLEER. The CDR3 loop is CASSPRLGLVNEQYF. In nucleotides, the CDR3 is TGCGCCAGCAGCCCCAGGCTAGGACTAGTGAACGAGCAGTACTTC.

This clonotype was seen a handful of times. The CDR3 reads CASSLGRRATNEKLFF. CDR3 sequence (DNA): TGTGCCAGCAGCTTAGGAAGGAGGGCAACTAATGAAAAACTGTTTTTT. The rearrangement links TRBV7-9 to TRBJ1-4, with unresolved D. With 1 base removed from V and 0 bases from J, the gap between germline ends came to 9 bases. This CDR3 spans 16 amino acids. CDR1 SEHNR and CDR2 FQNEAQ come from the germline V gene (reference sequence).

The sample holds a few counts of this clonotype. The chain recombines TRBV5-1 with TRBJ2-1, with D possibly TRBD2 on 6 matching bases. The V gene lost 3 bases and the J gene lost 9 bases, with 13 bases spanning the gap. CDR1 and CDR2 (germline): SGHRS, YFSETQ. The CDR3 is 13 amino acids. CDR3 nucleotide sequence: TGCGCCAGCAGCTCCCGGGACGGGAGTGAGCAGTTCTTC. As protein: CASSSRDGSEQFF.

This clonotype has only a few counts. One end of the junction fails to match germline, which may point to a read error. J is TRBJ1-2 and V is TRBV5-1, with D possibly matching TRBD1 (6 bases). The V gene's germline CDR1 is SGHRS and CDR2 YFSETQ. This CDR3 comprises 13 residues. The CDR3 loop is CASSLGAGTTDYF. The DNA of the CDR3 is TGCGCCAGCAGCTTGGGGGCCGGGACAACGGACTACTTC.

This clonotype has just a few counts. Mismatch with germline at one junction end may stem from a read error. V and J are TRBV7-9 and TRBJ2-6; 8 bases match TRBD2. CDR1 SEHNR and CDR2 FQNEAQ come from the germline V gene (reference sequence). The CDR3 has 17 residues. The CDR3 sequence: CASSVAGMSSGANVLTF. The CDR3 bases are TGTGCCAGCAGCGTAGCGGGGATGAGCTCTGGGGCCAACGTCCTGACTTTC.

The V call is TRBV12-3 or TRBV12-4, the J call TRBJ2-3; D call uncertain. The CDR3 contains 14 residues. The V and J ends lost 3 bases and 10 bases respectively, with 17 bases between them. The CDR3 region has the DNA TGTGCCAGCAGTTTGAGACATGATGGGTATGCGCAGTATTTT. Translated: CASSLRHDGYAQYF.

The sample holds a few counts of this clonotype. The chain has TRBV7-2 and TRBJ1-1, with a weak D call TRBD1 (6 bases). The CDR3 contains 16 residues. In germline, CDR1 is SGHTA, CDR2 FQGNSA. Trimming pared 5 bases from V and 4 bases from J, leaving 20 bases between. The CDR3 protein is CASSPQGGAQGTEAFF. Written as DNA, the CDR3 is TGTGCCAGCAGCCCTCAAGGGGGGGCGCAGGGCACTGAAGCTTTCTTT.

This clonotype was recorded a few times. The chain combines TRBV5-1 with TRBJ2-5, with 13 positions matching TRBD2. Germline V gene sequence: CDR1 SGHRS, CDR2 YFSETQ. The CDR3 has 17 residues. J lost 1 base, V lost 1 base, and 4 bases had no gene match. In DNA form, the CDR3 reads TGCGCCAGCAGCTTGCCCCGACTAGCGGGGGGCCAAGAGACCCAGTACTTC. It encodes CASSLPRLAGGQETQYF.

This chain links TRBV7-8 with TRBJ2-2; possibly TRBD2 for D (7 bases). The CDR3 length is 16 residues. Trimming shortened V by 7 bases and J by 6 bases, and 21 bases separated the two germline ends. Germline V gene data show CDR1 as SGHVS and CDR2 as FQNEAQ. The CDR3 sequence: CASNTRGGGPAGELFF. For the CDR3, the DNA is TGTGCCAGCAACACCCGAGGGGGGGGTCCCGCCGGGGAGCTGTTTTTT.

This chain connects TRBV7-2 to TRBJ2-3; 10 positions match TRBD2. CDR1 and CDR2 (germline): SGHTA, FQGNSA. The CDR3 totals 16 residues. The V segment lost 0 bases and the J segment 5 bases; nucleotides outside the gene matches: 5. CDR3 sequence (DNA): TGTGCCAGCAGCTTAGCTACTAGCGGGGTGGGAGATACGCAGTATTTT. It is translated as CASSLATSGVGDTQYF.

The table lists this clonotype with a few counts. The rearrangement joins TRBV5-5 to TRBJ1-5; D is unclear. Between the trimmed V and J ends, which lost 0 bases and 5 bases, there was a span of 6 bases. Germline CDR1 is SGHKS and CDR2 is YYEKEE (reference sequence). CDR3 length: 13 amino acids. CDR3 loop: CASSLGLYQPQHF. The DNA of the CDR3 is TGTGCCAGCAGCTTGGGCCTTTATCAGCCCCAGCATTTT.

This clonotype was detected only a few times. The rearrangement uses TRBV5-1 and TRBJ2-3, with 14 bases that match TRBD2. The CDR3 has 16 residues. Germline-derived CDR1 and CDR2 are SGHRS and YFSETQ. V lost 4 bases, J lost 5 bases, and 6 bases stayed unmatched. CDR3 in DNA: TGCGCCAGCAGCCACGGGACTAGCGGGGGCGGAGATACGCAGTATTTT. This sequence encodes CASSHGTSGGGDTQYF.

This clonotype was observed a few times. The chain is built from TRBV14 and TRBJ2-6, with 8 bases identical to TRBD1. The trim removed 4 bases at V and 0 bases at J, leaving 8 bases unmatched. CDR1 is SGHDN, CDR2 FVKESK, per germline. The CDR3 runs to 18 residues. CDR3 protein: CASSPWTGKSSGANVLTF. CDR3 nucleotides: TGTGCCAGCAGCCCCTGGACAGGGAAGTCCTCTGGGGCCAACGTCCTGACTTTC.